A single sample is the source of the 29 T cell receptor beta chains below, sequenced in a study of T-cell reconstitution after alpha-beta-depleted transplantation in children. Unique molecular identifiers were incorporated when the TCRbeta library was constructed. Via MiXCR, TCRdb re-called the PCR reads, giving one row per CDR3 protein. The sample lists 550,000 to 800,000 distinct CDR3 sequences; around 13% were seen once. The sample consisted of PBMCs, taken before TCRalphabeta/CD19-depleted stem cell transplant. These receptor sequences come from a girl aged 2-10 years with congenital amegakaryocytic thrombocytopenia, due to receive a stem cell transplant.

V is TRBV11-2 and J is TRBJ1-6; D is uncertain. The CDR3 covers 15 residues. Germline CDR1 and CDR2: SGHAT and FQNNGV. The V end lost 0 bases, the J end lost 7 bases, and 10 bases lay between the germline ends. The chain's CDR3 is CASSLERTSNSPLHF. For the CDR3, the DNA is TGTGCCAGCAGCTTAGAAAGGACCTCCAATTCACCCCTCCACTTT.

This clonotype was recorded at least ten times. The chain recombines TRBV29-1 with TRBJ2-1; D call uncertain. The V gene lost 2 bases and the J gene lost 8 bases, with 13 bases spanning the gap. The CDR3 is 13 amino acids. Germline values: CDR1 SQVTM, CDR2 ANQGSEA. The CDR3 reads CSVESHRMDEQFF. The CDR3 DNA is TGCAGCGTTGAAAGCCACCGGATGGATGAGCAGTTCTTC.

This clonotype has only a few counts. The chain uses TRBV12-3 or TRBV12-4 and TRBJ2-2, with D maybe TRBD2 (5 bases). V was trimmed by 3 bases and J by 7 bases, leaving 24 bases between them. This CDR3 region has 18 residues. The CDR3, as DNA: TGTGCCAGCAGTTTTGCAGAGGGAAGAGGGTCGGGTTACGGGGAGCTGTTTTTT. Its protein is CASSFAEGRGSGYGELFF.

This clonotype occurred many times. CDR3 in amino acids: CSASRVRVNEQFF. CDR3 nucleotides: TGCAGTGCTAGTCGCGTAAGGGTAAATGAGCAGTTCTTC. The chain carries TRBV20-1 and TRBJ2-1; D is uncertain. The CDR3 covers 13 residues. With 3 bases removed from V and 7 bases from J, the gap between germline ends came to 13 bases. Germline CDR1 DFQATT, CDR2 SNEGSKA (reference sequence).

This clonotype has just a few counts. CDR3 sequence: CASSAGNIQYF. CDR3 DNA: TGTGCCAGTAGTGCCGGGAACATTCAGTACTTC. This chain joins TRBV19 and TRBJ2-4; the D is unclear. In germline, CDR1 is LNHDA, CDR2 SQIVND (reference sequence). The CDR3 length is 11 residues. The V end was cut by 5 bases, the J end by 7 bases, with 6 bases between.

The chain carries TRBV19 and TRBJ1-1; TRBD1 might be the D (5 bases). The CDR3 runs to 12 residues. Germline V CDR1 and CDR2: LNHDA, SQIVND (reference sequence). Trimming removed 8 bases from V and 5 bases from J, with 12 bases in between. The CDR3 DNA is TGTGCCAGTGGACCCAGACAGACTGAAGCTTTCTTT. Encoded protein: CASGPRQTEAFF.

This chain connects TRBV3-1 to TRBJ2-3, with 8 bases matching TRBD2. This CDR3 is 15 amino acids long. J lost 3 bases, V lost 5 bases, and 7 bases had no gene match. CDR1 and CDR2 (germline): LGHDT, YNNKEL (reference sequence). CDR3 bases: TGTGCCAGCAGCGGGATGACTAGCGCAACAGATACGCAGTATTTT. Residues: CASSGMTSATDTQYF.

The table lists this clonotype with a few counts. The CDR3 DNA reads TGCGCCAGCAGCTTCAGCGGAGCAACCTACAATGAGCAGTTCTTC. This encodes CASSFSGATYNEQFF. The chain joins TRBV5-1 to TRBJ2-1, with a tentative D call TRBD2 (5 bases). CDR1 and CDR2 from the germline V gene are SGHRS and YFSETQ. V lost 2 bases and J 2 bases, leaving 11 bases between the germline ends. CDR3 length equals 15 residues.

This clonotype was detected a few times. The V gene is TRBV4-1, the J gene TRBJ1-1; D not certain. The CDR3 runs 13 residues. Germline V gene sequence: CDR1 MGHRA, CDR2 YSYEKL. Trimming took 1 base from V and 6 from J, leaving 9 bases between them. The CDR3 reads CASSQGQTPEAFF. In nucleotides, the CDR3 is TGCGCCAGCAGCCAAGGGCAGACCCCTGAAGCTTTCTTT.

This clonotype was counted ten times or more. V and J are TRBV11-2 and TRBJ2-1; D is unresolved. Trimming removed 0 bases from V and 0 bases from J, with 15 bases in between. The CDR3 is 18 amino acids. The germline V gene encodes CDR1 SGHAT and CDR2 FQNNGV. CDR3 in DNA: TGTGCCAGCAGCTTAGATCTCGGGCGGTCCTACTCCTACAATGAGCAGTTCTTC. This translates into CASSLDLGRSYSYNEQFF. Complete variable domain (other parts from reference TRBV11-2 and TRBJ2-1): EAGVAQSPRYKIIEKRQSVAFWCNPISGHATLYWYQQILGQGPKLLIQFQNNGVVDDSQLPKDRFSAERLKGVDSTLKIQPAKLEDSAVYLCASSLDLGRSYSYNEQFFGPGTRLTVL.

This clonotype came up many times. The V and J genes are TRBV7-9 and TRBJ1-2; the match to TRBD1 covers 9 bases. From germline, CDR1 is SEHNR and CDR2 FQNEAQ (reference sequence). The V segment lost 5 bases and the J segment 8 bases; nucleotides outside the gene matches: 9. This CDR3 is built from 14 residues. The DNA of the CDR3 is TGTGCCAGCAGCATGAGGGGACAGGGTGTGGGCTACACCTTC. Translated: CASSMRGQGVGYTF.

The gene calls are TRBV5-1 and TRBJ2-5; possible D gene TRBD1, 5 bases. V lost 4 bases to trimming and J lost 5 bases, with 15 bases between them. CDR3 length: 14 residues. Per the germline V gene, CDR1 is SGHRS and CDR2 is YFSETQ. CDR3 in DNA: TGCGCCAGCAGCGCCAGGGTGAAGACGGAGACCCAGTACTTC. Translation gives CASSARVKTETQYF.

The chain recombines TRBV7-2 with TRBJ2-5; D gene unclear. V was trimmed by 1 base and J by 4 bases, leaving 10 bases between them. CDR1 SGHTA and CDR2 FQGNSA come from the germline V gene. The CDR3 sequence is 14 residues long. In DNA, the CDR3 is TGTGCCAGCAGCTTAGGGGTAAACAGAGAGACCCAGTACTTC. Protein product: CASSLGVNRETQYF.

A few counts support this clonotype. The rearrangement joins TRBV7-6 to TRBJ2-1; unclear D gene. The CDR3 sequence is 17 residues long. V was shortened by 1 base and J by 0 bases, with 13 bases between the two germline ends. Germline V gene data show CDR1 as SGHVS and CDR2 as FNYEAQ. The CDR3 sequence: CASSLGWSSSSYNEQFF. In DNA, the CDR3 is TGTGCCAGCAGCTTAGGTTGGTCTTCCAGCTCCTACAATGAGCAGTTCTTC.

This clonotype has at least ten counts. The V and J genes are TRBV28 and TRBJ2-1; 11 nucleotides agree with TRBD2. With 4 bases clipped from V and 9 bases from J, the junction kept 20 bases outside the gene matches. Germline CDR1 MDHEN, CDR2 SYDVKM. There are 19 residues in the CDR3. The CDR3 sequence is CASSSPATPGLAGGGEQFF. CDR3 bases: TGTGCCAGCAGTTCACCTGCCACCCCGGGTCTAGCGGGAGGTGGTGAGCAGTTCTTC.

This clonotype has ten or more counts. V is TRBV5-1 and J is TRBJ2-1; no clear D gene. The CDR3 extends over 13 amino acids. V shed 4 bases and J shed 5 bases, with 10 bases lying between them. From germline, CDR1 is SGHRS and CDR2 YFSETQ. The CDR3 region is CASSRMTDNEQFF. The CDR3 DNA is TGCGCCAGCAGCCGTATGACTGACAATGAGCAGTTCTTC.

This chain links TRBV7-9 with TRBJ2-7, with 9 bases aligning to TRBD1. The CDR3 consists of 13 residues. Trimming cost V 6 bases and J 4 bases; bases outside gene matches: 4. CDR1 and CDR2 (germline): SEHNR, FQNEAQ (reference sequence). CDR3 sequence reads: CASRNGQGYEQYF. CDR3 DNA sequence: TGTGCCAGCAGAAATGGACAGGGGTACGAGCAGTACTTC.

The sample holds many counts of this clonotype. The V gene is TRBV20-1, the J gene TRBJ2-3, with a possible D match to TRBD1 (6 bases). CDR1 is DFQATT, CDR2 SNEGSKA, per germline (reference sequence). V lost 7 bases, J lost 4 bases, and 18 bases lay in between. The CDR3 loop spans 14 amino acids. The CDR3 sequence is CSGNRASGADTQYF. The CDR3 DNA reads TGCAGTGGAAACAGGGCCAGCGGAGCAGATACGCAGTATTTT.

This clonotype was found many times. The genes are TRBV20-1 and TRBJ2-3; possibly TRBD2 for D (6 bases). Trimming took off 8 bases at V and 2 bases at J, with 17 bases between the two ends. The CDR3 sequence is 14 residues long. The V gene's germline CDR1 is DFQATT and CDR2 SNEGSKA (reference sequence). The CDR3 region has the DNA TGCAGTCCTACAGGTAGCGGTGACACAGATACGCAGTATTTT. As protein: CSPTGSGDTDTQYF.

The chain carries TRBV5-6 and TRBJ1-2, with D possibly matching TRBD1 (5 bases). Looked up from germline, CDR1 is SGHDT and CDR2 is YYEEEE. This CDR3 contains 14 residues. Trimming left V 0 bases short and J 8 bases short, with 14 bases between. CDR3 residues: CASSLVWGGVGYTF. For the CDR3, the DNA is TGTGCCAGCAGCTTGGTATGGGGAGGGGTAGGCTACACCTTC. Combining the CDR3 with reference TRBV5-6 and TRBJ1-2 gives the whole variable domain DAGVTQSPTHLIKTRGQQVTLRCSPKSGHDTVSWYQQALGQGPQFIFQYYEEEERQRGNFPDRFSGHQFPNYSSELNVNALLLGDSALYLCASSLVWGGVGYTFGSGTRLTVV.

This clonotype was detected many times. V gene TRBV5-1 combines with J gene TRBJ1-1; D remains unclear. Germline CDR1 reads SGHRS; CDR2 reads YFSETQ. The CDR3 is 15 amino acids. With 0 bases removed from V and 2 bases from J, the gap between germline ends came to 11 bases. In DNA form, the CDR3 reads TGCGCCAGCAGCTTGGATTTTAAGGGTAACACTGAAGCTTTCTTT. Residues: CASSLDFKGNTEAFF. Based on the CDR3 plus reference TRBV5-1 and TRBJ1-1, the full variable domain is KAGVTQTPRYLIKTRGQQVTLSCSPISGHRSVSWYQQTPGQGLQFLFEYFSETQRNKGNFPGRFSGRQFSNSRSEMNVSTLELGDSALYLCASSLDFKGNTEAFFGQGTRLTVV.

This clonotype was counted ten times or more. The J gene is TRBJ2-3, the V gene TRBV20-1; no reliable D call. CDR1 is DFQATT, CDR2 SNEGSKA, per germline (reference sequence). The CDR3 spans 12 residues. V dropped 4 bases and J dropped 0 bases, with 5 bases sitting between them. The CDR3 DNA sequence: TGCAGTGCTAAGCCTAGCACAGATACGCAGTATTTT. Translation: CSAKPSTDTQYF.

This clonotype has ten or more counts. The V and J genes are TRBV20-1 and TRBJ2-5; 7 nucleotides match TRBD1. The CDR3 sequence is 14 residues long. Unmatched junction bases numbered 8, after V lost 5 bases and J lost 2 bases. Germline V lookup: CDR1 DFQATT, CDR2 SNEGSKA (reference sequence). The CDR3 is CSAQTGAEQETQYF. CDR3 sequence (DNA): TGCAGTGCTCAAACAGGGGCTGAGCAAGAGACCCAGTACTTC.

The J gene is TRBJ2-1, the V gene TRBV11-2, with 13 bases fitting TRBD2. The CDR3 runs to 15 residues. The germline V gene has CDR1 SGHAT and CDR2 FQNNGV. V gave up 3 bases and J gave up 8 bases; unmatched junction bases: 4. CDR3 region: CASSFGTSGNYEQFF. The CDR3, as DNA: TGTGCCAGCAGCTTCGGGACTAGCGGGAATTATGAGCAGTTCTTC. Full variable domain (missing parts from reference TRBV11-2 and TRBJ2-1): EAGVAQSPRYKIIEKRQSVAFWCNPISGHATLYWYQQILGQGPKLLIQFQNNGVVDDSQLPKDRFSAERLKGVDSTLKIQPAKLEDSAVYLCASSFGTSGNYEQFFGPGTRLTVL.

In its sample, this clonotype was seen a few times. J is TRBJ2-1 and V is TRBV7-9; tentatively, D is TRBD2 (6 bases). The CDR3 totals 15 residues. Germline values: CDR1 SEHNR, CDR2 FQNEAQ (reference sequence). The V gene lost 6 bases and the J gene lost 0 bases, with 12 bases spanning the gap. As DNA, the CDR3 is TGTGCCAGCAGAGAAGGAGGGGCCTCCTACAATGAGCAGTTCTTC. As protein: CASREGGASYNEQFF.

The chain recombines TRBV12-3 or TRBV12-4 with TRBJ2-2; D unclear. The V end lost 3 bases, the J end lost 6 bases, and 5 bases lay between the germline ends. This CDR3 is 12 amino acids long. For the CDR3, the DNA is TGTGCCAGCAGTTTTCATCCCGGGGAGCTGTTTTTT. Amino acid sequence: CASSFHPGELFF.

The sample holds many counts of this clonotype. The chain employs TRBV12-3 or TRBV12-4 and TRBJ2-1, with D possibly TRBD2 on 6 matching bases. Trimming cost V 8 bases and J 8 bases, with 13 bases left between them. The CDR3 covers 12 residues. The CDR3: CASGPGTDEQFF. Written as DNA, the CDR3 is TGTGCCAGCGGACCGGGGACTGATGAGCAGTTCTTC.

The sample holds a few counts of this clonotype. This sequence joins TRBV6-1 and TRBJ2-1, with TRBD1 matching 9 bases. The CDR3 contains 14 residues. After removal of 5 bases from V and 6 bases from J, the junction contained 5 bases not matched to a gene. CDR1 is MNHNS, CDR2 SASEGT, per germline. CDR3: CASSRGQGFNEQFF. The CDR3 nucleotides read TGTGCCAGCAGTCGAGGACAGGGGTTCAATGAGCAGTTCTTC.

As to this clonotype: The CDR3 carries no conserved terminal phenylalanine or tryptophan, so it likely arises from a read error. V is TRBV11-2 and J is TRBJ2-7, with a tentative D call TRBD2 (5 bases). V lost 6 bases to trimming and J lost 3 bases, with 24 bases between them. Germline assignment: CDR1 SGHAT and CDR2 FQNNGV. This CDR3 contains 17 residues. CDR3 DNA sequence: TGTGCCAGCAGGTATCACACCCTTCTCCGGGGATACTACGAGCAGTACTCC. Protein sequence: CASRYHTLLRGYYEQYS.